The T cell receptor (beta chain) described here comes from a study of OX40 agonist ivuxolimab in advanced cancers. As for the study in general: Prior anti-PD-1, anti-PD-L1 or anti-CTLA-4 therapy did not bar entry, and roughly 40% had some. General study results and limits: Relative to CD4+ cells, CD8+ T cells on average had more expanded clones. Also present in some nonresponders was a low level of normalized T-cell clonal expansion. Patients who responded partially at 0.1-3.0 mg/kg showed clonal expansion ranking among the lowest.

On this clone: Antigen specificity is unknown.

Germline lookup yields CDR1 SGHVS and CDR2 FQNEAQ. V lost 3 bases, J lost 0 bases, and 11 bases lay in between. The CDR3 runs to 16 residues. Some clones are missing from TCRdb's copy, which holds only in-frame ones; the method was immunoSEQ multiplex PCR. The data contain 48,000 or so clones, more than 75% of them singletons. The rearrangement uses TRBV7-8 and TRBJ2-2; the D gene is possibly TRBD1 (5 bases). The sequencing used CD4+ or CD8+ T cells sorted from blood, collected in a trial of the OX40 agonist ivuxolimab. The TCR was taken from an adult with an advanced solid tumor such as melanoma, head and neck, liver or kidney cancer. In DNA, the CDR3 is TGTGCCAGCAGCTTCCAGTCAGGGTCGAACACCGGGGAGCTGTTTTTT. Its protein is CASSFQSGSNTGELFF.